This T cell receptor (beta chain) was identified in a study of T cells in Graves' hyperthyroidism and ophthalmopathy. Study results and caveats: A model using 13 V-J features told ophthalmopathy apart from stable hyperthyroidism. Blood also contained most expanded thyroid clonotypes above 0.001.

CDR1 and CDR2 (germline): SGHTA, FQGNSA. V was trimmed by 1 base and J by 8 bases, leaving 5 bases between them. The CDR3 consists of 12 residues. This clonotype was detected ten times or more. The antigen is unknown. The CDR3 regions of TCR beta were amplified from RNA transcripts. The TCR CDR3 first-round RT-PCR relied on the HTBI primer set. From the multiplex PCR reads, TCRdb called clonotypes with MiXCR, one entry per CDR3 protein. Here the sample spans hundreds of thousands of distinct CDR3 sequences, 46% being singletons. Stable Graves' hyperthyroidism denoted no ophthalmopathy progression over 18 months.

The sequence was obtained from a woman under 30 with Graves' hyperthyroidism. The chain has TRBV7-2 and TRBJ1-4; D is uncertain. Sequenced sample: peripheral blood or thyroid tissue (not recorded which). The CDR3, as DNA: TGTGCCAGCAGCTTAGTGCGGGAAAAACTGTTTTTT. This encodes CASSLVREKLFF.